This TCR beta chain was identified in a study of Tregs in tolerant kidney transplant recipients. Sequencing used immunoSEQ multiplex PCR; TCRdb keeps in-frame clones, though not all of them. The sample table sets out 25,000 to 40,000 clones. Details on this clone: The read comes to an end 3 residues before the CDR3 does, leaving the germline J gene to fill in the end.

V lost 7 bases and J 0 bases, leaving 14 bases between the germline ends. Germline CDR1 LNHDA, CDR2 SQIVND (reference sequence). This CDR3 is built from 15 residues. The nonmyeloablative bone marrow transplants came from related graft donors, with transient mixed chimerism. The sample consisted of CD4+ T cells from blood (PBMCs), taken 24 months after the transplant. The TCR sequence derives from a human patient who received a combined kidney and bone marrow transplant. These T cells may partly come from the graft donor. The chain is built from TRBV19 and TRBJ2-3; D is unclear. The CDR3 protein is CASNNRVTSTDTQYF. Incomplete CDR3 DNA: TGTGCCAGTAACAATCGGGTTACCAGCACAGATACG.